The source of this TCR beta chain is a study of Graves' ophthalmopathy and Graves' hyperthyroidism (dated by TCRdb to 2017 to 2018). Context from the whole study: Peripheral blood was collected before any treatment was given, at the time of initial diagnosis. The study used signatures of the TCR beta repertoire to tell Graves' ophthalmopathy apart from Graves' hyperthyroidism and to predict which patients would progress to ophthalmopathy. In total, around 140 blood samples were TCR-sequenced: some 43 ophthalmopathy, 80 or so hyperthyroidism and some 17 hyperthyroidism-to-ophthalmopathy patients. A discovery set of 90 to 100 patients (43 ophthalmopathy, fewer than 60 stable hyperthyroidism) was enrolled to explore V-J signatures distinguishing ophthalmopathy from hyperthyroidism. An independent validation cohort comprised 18 hyperthyroidism patients and roughly 15 patients who later progressed from hyperthyroidism to ophthalmopathy. T-cell repertoires of thyroid tissue and blood were compared in six or seven hyperthyroidism patients. Following sample collection, hyperthyroidism patients were given methimazole at a starting dose of 30 mg daily, and ophthalmopathy patients were given high-dose intravenous methylprednisolone. For training and testing, the roughly 97 patients in the discovery cohort were randomly divided in a 7:3 ratio. What the work shows at the level of the full study, not this receptor alone: No statistical method was used to predetermine the sample size, and group allocation was not hidden from the investigators. In validation, the model predicted ophthalmopathy progression with about 64% sensitivity and approximately 72% specificity; more than ten predicted patients were CT-confirmed with GO in a median of approximately 6.5 months. In cross-validation, the 13-signature model distinguished ophthalmopathy from stable hyperthyroidism with 85% to 90% sensitivity and approximately 81% specificity, and in the test set the corresponding values were roughly 80% and 76%. Most expanded thyroid clonotypes with frequency above 0.001 were also detected in blood, suggesting blood repertoires may reflect the thyroid immune response.

TCR beta CDR3 regions were amplified from RNA transcripts for repertoire sequencing. The first round of RT-PCR was done with HTBI primers and the Qiagen OneStep RT-PCR kit, and was followed by a second round of multiplex PCR, then size selection and purification. Libraries were sequenced on an Illumina HiSeq2000 using paired-end 100 bp reads. In the original analysis: SOAPnuke was used for read processing, and reads with adapters, uncalled bases, a mean Phred below 15, or no exact constant-primer or identifier match were discarded. COPE v1.2.5 was used to merge high-quality paired reads. Each unique nucleotide sequence was defined as a clonotype, and clonotypes were aligned to IMGT TRB V, D and J references with MiTCR v1.1. The analysis was limited to V-J combinations with a frequency above 0.0001, which together covered 99% to 99.2% of repertoires. For each V-J combination, a TCR clonal expansion and chaos score was defined as the ratio of F50 clonal expansion to chaos observed in the TCRdist matrix. Welch's t-statistics and random forest were used to reduce the features to about twelve V-J combinations, which were then used as input to a naive Bayes classifier. The similarity between thyroid and blood repertoires was quantified using the Morisita-Horn index. Using fastp at Q25 and MiXCR, TCRdb reprocessed the public reads and kept productive beta chains. Rows matching on CDR3 protein sequence are summarized as one entry with the most common DNA and genes. TCRdb's processing, not the authors' own work, is the source of the V and J calls. Across this sample there are approximately 410,000 distinct CDR3 sequences, with 15% seen only once. The ten biggest clones cover 5.5% to 8% of the sample.

Many counts were recorded for this clonotype. Its antigen is still unknown. No much larger clone exists at a distance of one base, and base qualities are not known. Hyperthyroidism was defined as stable when no progression to ophthalmopathy occurred within 18 months of follow-up. The hyperthyroidism patients were 18 to 65 years old and newly diagnosed, with a disease duration of less than 2 months. Patients were excluded if they had other autoimmune diseases, uncontrolled infections, pregnancy or lactation. Clinical symptoms, serum thyroxine, TRAb, thyroid ultrasound and orbital computed tomography formed the basis of the diagnosis. PBMCs were isolated from about 9 ml of fresh peripheral blood by Ficoll-Paque density gradient centrifugation. Total RNA was extracted using Trizol reagent, and RNA quality was checked on an Agilent 2100 Bioanalyzer. From V the trimming removes 0 bases and from J it removes 2 bases, while the gene matches leave 4 bases of the junction unaccounted for. The CDR3 runs 17 residues from the cysteine to the phenylalanine. Here the CDR3 DNA is all that survives: 51 bases in frame from base 1. CDR1 and CDR2, per the germline V gene, are SGHTA and FQGNSA.

This clonotype originated in a woman aged 18-29 years with stable Graves' hyperthyroidism. Donor details come from another sample of the same person, matched by shared clones. Material for sequencing was peripheral blood. The rearranged chain carries TRBV7-2 and TRBJ2-5; TRBD2 matches 12 bases in the middle. The base sequence is TGTGCCAGCAGCTTAGCTCGGACTAGCGGGGTTCAAGAGACCCAGTACTTC. Translation gives CASSLARTSGVQETQYF.